Listed here are 22 T cell receptor beta chains from one sample, sequenced in a study of CD8+ T cells in alopecia areata. RNA was extracted and reverse transcribed into cDNA as the sequencing template. The protocol was immunoSEQ multiplex PCR, while the TCRdb copy is restricted to in-frame clones and leaves out a portion. This table holds approximately 140,000 clones, roughly 44% found once. Sequencing input: CD4+ T cells sorted from blood. These receptors were collected from a human donor with alopecia areata.

The chain has TRBV7-8 and TRBJ1-5; TRBD1 matches at 7 bases. The CDR3 spans 14 residues. CDR1 and CDR2 from the germline V gene are SGHVS and FQNEAQ. Trimming took 5 bases from V and 8 from J; bases not matched to a gene: 9. CDR3 amino acids: CASSLPGQREPQHF. The CDR3 DNA sequence: TGTGCCAGCAGCCTCCCGGGACAGAGAGAGCCCCAGCATTTT.

The V gene is TRBV6-5, the J gene TRBJ1-1; the D gene is possibly TRBD1 (5 bases). This CDR3 has 11 amino acids. V was clipped by 9 bases and J by 4 bases, with 9 bases between them. In germline, CDR1 is MNHEY, CDR2 SVGAGI. In nucleotides, the CDR3 is TGTGCCAGTCAGGGTTTCACTGAAGCTTTCTTT. Protein sequence: CASQGFTEAFF.

The table lists this clone with a count of one. V usage is TRBV27 and J usage is TRBJ2-3, with a tentative D call TRBD1 (6 bases). CDR3 length: 15 amino acids. V was trimmed by 6 bases and J by 0 bases, leaving 13 bases between them. CDR1 is MNHEY and CDR2 is SMNVEV in the germline V gene (reference sequence). CDR3 protein: CASSPTGFSTDTQYF. DNA for the CDR3: TGTGCCAGCAGCCCGACAGGTTTTAGCACAGATACGCAGTATTTT.

This clone was seen just once. V usage is TRBV30 and J usage is TRBJ2-7; the match to TRBD2 covers 13 bases. The CDR3 consists of 14 residues. Per germline, CDR1 GTSNPN and CDR2 SVGIG (reference sequence). V lost 7 bases to trimming and J lost 5 bases; unmatched junction nucleotides: 8. CDR3 sequence: CALPGLAGFNEQYF. Here the CDR3 DNA reads TGTGCCTTACCGGGACTAGCGGGATTCAACGAGCAGTACTTC. The full variable domain, its missing parts supplied by reference TRBV30 and TRBJ2-7, is SQTIHQWPATLVQPVGSPLSLECTVEGTSNPNLYWYRQAAGRGLQLLFYSVGIGQISSEVPQNLSASRPQDRQFILSSKKLLLSDSGFYLCALPGLAGFNEQYFGPGTRLTVT.

The chain links TRBV20-1 to TRBJ2-1, with D uncertain. This CDR3 contains 10 residues. V was pared by 3 bases and J by 8 bases, with 5 bases between. The germline gives CDR1 DFQATT, CDR2 SNEGSKA (reference sequence). The CDR3 reads CSASTHEQFF. In DNA form, the CDR3 reads TGCAGTGCTAGTACACATGAGCAGTTCTTC.

DNA of the CDR3: TGTGCCAGCTCCGCAATAGCGAGCCAATCCAAAAACATTCAGTACTTC. Its translation: CASSAIASQSKNIQYF. The gene calls are TRBV18 and TRBJ2-4; perhaps TRBD2 as D (5 bases). CDR1 and CDR2 from the germline V gene are KGHSH and LQKENI. The CDR3 contains 16 residues. Trimming shortened V by 6 bases and J by 2 bases, and 17 bases separated the two germline ends. The full variable domain, rest sourced from reference TRBV18 and TRBJ2-4, is NAGVMQNPRHLVRRRGQEARLRCSPMKGHSHVYWYRQLPEEGLKFMVYLQKENIIDESGMPKERFSAEFPKEGPSILRIQQVVRGDSAAYFCASSAIASQSKNIQYFGAGTRLSVL.

With regard to this clone: One end of the junction is discordant with germline, which a read error may explain. DNA for the CDR3: TGCGCCAGCAGCTTAGCGGGTGATGCGCAGTACTTC. Translating gives CASSLAGDAQYF. The chain joins TRBV7-9 to TRBJ2-7, with 7 bases aligning to TRBD2. Germline assignment: CDR1 SEHNR and CDR2 FQNEAQ (reference sequence). The CDR3 runs to 12 residues. The full variable domain, rest sourced from reference TRBV7-9 and TRBJ2-7, is DTGVSQNPRHKITKRGQNVTFRCDPISEHNRLYWYRQTLGQGPEFLTYFQNEAQLEKSRLLSDRFSAERPKGSFSTLEIQRTEQGDSAMYLCASSLAGDAQYFGPGTRLTVT.

The rearrangement links TRBV2 to TRBJ1-1, with 7 bases matching TRBD1. CDR3 length equals 16 residues. Germline trimming cut 4 bases from V and 2 bases from J; bases unmatched to any gene: 10. Germline assignment: CDR1 SNHLY and CDR2 FYNNEI. The CDR3 nucleotides are TGTGCCAGCAGTGTACTCACAGGGGTAACTAACACTGAAGCTTTCTTT. It codes for CASSVLTGVTNTEAFF.

The chain recombines TRBV5-1 with TRBJ1-2; TRBD1 matches at 9 bases. There are 14 residues in the CDR3. The junction had 11 bases not matched to a gene; V was cut back by 7 bases and J by 7 bases. Looked up from germline, CDR1 is SGHRS and CDR2 is YFSETQ. CDR3 sequence (DNA): TGCGCCAGCGGGACAGGGTCAGGCTTTGGTGGCTACACCTTC. It translates to CASGTGSGFGGYTF.

This clone was seen only a few times. This rearrangement joins TRBV9 to TRBJ2-3, with 8 bases aligning to TRBD1. Germline V gene data show CDR1 as SGDLS and CDR2 as YYNGEE. This CDR3 region has 17 residues. Unmatched junction bases numbered 7, after V lost 0 bases and J lost 1 base. The CDR3 DNA reads TGTGCCAGCAGCGTAGGGGCCGGGACAGGTGGCACAGATACGCAGTATTTT. Residues: CASSVGAGTGGTDTQYF.

The chain joins TRBV2 to TRBJ2-7; D gene unclear. The CDR3 is 9 amino acids. Germline V CDR1 and CDR2: SNHLY, FYNNEI. The V gene lost 10 bases and the J gene lost 1 base, with 2 bases spanning the gap. The CDR3 here is CAISYEQYF. The CDR3 DNA reads TGTGCCATTTCCTACGAGCAGTACTTC.

This clone has more than one count but fewer than ten. The CDR3 region is CASSLLEHGERFF. CDR3 in DNA: TGTGCCAGCAGTCTTCTCGAACACGGGGAACGGTTCTTC. The V gene is TRBV28, the J gene TRBJ2-1; D might be TRBD2 (5 bases). The CDR3 length is 13 residues. Per germline, CDR1 MDHEN and CDR2 SYDVKM. Trimming removed 5 bases at V and 15 bases at J, with 20 bases between.

The CDR3 loop reads CASRPGHSNQPQHF. The CDR3 DNA follows: TGTGCCAGCAGACCCGGACATTCTAATCAGCCCCAGCATTTT. The chain combines TRBV6-5 with TRBJ1-5, with D possibly TRBD1 on 5 matching bases. V lost 6 bases and J lost 4, with 13 bases in between. Germline V gene sequence: CDR1 MNHEY, CDR2 SVGAGI. CDR3 size: 14 residues.

The genes are TRBV11-2 and TRBJ1-1, with D hard to call. This CDR3 is built from 11 residues. CDR1 SGHAT and CDR2 FQNNGV come from the germline V gene. V gave up 8 bases and J gave up 3 bases, with 7 bases separating them. The CDR3 is CASGLHTEAFF. The CDR3 nucleotides are TGTGCCAGCGGACTCCACACTGAAGCTTTCTTT.

The chain joins TRBV27 to TRBJ2-2; D possibly uses TRBD1 or TRBD2 (5 bases each). The CDR3 is 17 amino acids. The ends were cut back, 1 base at V and 0 bases at J, with 12 bases in the middle. Per germline, CDR1 MNHEY and CDR2 SMNVEV (reference sequence). CDR3 DNA sequence: TGTGCCAGCAGTTTATGGGGTGGGGGAGCGAACACCGGGGAGCTGTTTTTT. Translating it yields CASSLWGGGANTGELFF.

This clone was counted between two and nine times. This chain uses TRBV27 with TRBJ2-2, with D possibly TRBD2 on 5 matching bases. The V end was cut by 3 bases, the J end by 5 bases, with 7 bases between. Germline loops: CDR1 MNHEY, CDR2 SMNVEV (reference sequence). The CDR3 spans 13 residues. The chain's CDR3 is CASSFPGTGELFF. CDR3 in DNA: TGTGCCAGCAGTTTTCCGGGGACCGGGGAGCTGTTTTTT.

The chain carries TRBV2 and TRBJ2-7; D may be TRBD1 (5 bases). With 8 bases removed from V and 2 bases from J, the gap between germline ends came to 19 bases. CDR3 length: 15 residues. In germline, CDR1 is SNHLY, CDR2 FYNNEI. CDR3 coding DNA: TGTGCCAGCTCCCTGACCCGGACAACAACCTACGAGCAGTACTTC. Translating gives CASSLTRTTTYEQYF.

This clone appeared a few times. V usage is TRBV15 and J usage is TRBJ2-3, with a tentative D call TRBD2 (5 bases). The CDR3 loop spans 17 amino acids. Trimming pared 3 bases from V and 4 bases from J, leaving 20 bases between. Germline V gene sequence: CDR1 LNHNV, CDR2 YYDKDF (reference sequence). CDR3 sequence reads: CATSRESGVKEADTQYF. The CDR3 bases are TGTGCCACCAGCAGGGAATCCGGGGTCAAAGAGGCAGATACGCAGTATTTT.

The J gene is TRBJ2-7, the V gene TRBV5-1; 13 bases map to TRBD2. CDR1 is SGHRS and CDR2 is YFSETQ in the germline V gene. CDR3 length: 15 amino acids. V lost 3 bases to trimming and J lost 7 bases; unmatched junction nucleotides: 7. The CDR3 sequence: CASSSGLAGNNEQYF. The DNA for the CDR3 is TGCGCCAGCAGCTCGGGACTAGCGGGAAATAATGAGCAGTACTTC.

The chain is built from TRBV29-1 and TRBJ1-5, with TRBD1 as a possible D gene (6 bases). In germline, CDR1 is SQVTM, CDR2 ANQGSEA. The ends were cut back, 6 bases at V and 7 bases at J, with 10 bases in the middle. The CDR3 has 11 amino acids. The CDR3 bases are TGCAGCGTACGGGACACACAGCCCCAGCATTTT. This translates into CSVRDTQPQHF.

This sequence joins TRBV30 and TRBJ2-5; D unclear. With 0 bases removed from V and 5 bases from J, the gap between germline ends came to 10 bases. Germline values: CDR1 GTSNPN, CDR2 SVGIG (reference sequence). The CDR3 contains 13 residues. The CDR3 nucleotides are TGTGCCTGGAGTGTAGGGTTTAGCGAGACCCAGTACTTC. Translation: CAWSVGFSETQYF.

This clone was seen only a few times. This chain connects TRBV19 to TRBJ2-2; 8 bases map to TRBD2. J lost 2 bases, V lost 5 bases, and 10 bases had no gene match. Germline V gives CDR1 LNHDA, CDR2 SQIVND (reference sequence). CDR3 size: 17 residues. CDR3 DNA sequence: TGTGCCAGTAGTCCCCAAAAAGCGGGAGCTAACACCGGGGAGCTGTTTTTT. Its translation: CASSPQKAGANTGELFF.